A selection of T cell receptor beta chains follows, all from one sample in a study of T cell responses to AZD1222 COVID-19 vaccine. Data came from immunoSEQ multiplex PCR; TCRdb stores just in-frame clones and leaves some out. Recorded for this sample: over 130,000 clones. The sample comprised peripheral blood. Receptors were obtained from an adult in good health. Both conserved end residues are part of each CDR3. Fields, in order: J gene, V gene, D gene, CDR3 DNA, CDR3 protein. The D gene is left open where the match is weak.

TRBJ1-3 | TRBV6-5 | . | TGTGCCAGCAAACAGGGCATCTCTGGAAACACCATATATTTT | CASKQGISGNTIYF
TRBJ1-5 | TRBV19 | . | TGTGCCACTTTTGGAGGCGGACCCAATCAGCCCCAGCATTTT | CATFGGGPNQPQHF
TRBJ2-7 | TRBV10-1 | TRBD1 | TGCGCCAGCAGCTACAACCGGGACAGGGTTTCAGCTGAGCAGTACTTC | CASSYNRDRVSAEQYF
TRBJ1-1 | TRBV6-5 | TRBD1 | TGTGCCAGCAGTAAGACAGGGGGTCGGCGAACTGAAGCTTTCTTT | CASSKTGGRRTEAFF
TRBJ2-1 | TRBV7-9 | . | TGTGCCAGCAGCTTAGCATCGGGTGAGCAGTTCTTC | CASSLASGEQFF
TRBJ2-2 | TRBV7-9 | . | TGTGCCAGCAGCAACCTGGCCGGGGCCACCGGGGAGCTGTTTTTT | CASSNLAGATGELFF
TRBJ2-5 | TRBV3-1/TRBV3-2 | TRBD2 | TGTGCCAGCAGCCAATTCCTAGCGGGGGGCCAAGAGACCCAGTACTTC | CASSQFLAGGQETQYF
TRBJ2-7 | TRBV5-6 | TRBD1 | TGTGCCAGCAGCCGATTAAACAGGGGAAGAAGCTCCTACGAGCAGTACTTC | CASSRLNRGRSSYEQYF
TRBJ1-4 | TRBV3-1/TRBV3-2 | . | TGTGCCAGCAGCCCTGAGGGGGGACTAAATGAAAAACTGTTTTTT | CASSPEGGLNEKLFF
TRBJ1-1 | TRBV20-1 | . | TGCAGTGCTAGTCCCCCGACGAACACTGAAGCTTTCTTT | CSASPPTNTEAFF
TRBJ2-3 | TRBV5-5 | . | TGTGCCAGCAGCAGCCGGGACCAGAGACTGACGGGCGAGGGGAATACGCAGTATTTT | CASSSRDQRLTGEGNTQYF
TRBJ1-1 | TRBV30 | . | TGTGCCTGGAGTGGGGAGGGATATGAAGCTTTCTTT | CAWSGEGYEAFF
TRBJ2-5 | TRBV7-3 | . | TGTGCCAGCAGCTCCCAGGGACTTCAAGAGACCCAGTACTTC | CASSSQGLQETQYF